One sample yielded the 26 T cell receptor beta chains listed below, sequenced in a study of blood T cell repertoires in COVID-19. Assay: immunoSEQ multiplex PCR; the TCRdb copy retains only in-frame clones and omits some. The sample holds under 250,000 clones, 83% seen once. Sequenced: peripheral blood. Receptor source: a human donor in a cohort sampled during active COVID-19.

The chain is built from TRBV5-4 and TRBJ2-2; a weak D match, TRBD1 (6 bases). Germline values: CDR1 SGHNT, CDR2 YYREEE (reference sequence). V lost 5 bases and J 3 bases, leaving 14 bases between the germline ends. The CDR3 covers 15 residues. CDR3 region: CASSVYTGYTGELFF. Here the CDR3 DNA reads TGTGCCAGCAGTGTTTACACAGGGTACACCGGGGAGCTGTTTTTT.

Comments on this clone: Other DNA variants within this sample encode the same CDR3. CDR3 loop: CATSRDRSSGNTIYF. For the CDR3, the DNA is TGTGCCACCAGCAGAGATAGGAGCTCTGGAAACACCATATATTTT. The V gene is TRBV15, the J gene TRBJ1-3; D gene unclear. The CDR3 totals 15 residues. Germline V gene sequence: CDR1 LNHNV, CDR2 YYDKDF (reference sequence). V lost 0 bases and J 0 bases, leaving 6 bases between the germline ends.

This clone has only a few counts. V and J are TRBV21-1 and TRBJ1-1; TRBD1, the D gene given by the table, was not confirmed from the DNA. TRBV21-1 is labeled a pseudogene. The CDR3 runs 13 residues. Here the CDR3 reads CASSTREGCVAFF. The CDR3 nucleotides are TGTGCCAGCAGCACCAGGGAAGGGTGTGTTGCTTTCTTT.

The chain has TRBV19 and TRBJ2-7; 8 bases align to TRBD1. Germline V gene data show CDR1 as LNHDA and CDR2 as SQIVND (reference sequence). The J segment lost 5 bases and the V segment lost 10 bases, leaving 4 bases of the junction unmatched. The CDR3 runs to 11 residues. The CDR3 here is CATQDRDEQYF. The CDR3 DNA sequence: TGTGCCACCCAGGACAGGGACGAGCAGTACTTC.

CDR3 nucleotides: TGTGCCAGCAGCTTGGCTAGACAGGGGCAGCGTGGCTACACCTTC. It translates to CASSLARQGQRGYTF. V usage is TRBV5-8 and J usage is TRBJ1-2; 8 bases map to TRBD1. The CDR3 contains 15 residues. V was clipped by 0 bases and J by 7 bases; unmatched bases: 8. Germline CDR1 SGHTS, CDR2 YDEGEE.

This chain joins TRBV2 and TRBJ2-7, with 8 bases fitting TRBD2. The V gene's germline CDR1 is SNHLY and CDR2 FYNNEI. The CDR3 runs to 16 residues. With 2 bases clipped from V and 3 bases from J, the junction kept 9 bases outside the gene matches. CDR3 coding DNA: TGTGCCAGCAGTGAATCGGCCAGCGGGAGACTCTACGAGCAGTACTTC. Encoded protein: CASSESASGRLYEQYF.

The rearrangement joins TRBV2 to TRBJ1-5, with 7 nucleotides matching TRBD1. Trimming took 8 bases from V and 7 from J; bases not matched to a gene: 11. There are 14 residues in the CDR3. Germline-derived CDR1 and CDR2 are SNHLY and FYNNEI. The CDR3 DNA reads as TGTGCCAGCGGTACCGGGGACAGCGGGCAGCCCCAGCATTTT. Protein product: CASGTGDSGQPQHF.

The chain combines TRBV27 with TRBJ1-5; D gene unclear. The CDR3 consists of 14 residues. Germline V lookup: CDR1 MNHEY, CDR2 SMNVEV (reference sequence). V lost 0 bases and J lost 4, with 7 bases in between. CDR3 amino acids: CASSLSGRNQPQHF. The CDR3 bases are TGTGCCAGCAGTTTATCGGGCAGGAATCAGCCCCAGCATTTT.

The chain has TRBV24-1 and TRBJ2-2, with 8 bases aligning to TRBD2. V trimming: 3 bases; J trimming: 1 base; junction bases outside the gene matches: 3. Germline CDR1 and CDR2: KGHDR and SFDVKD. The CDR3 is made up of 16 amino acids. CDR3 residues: CATSDMSGGNTGELFF. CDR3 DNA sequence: TGTGCCACCAGTGATATGAGCGGGGGGAACACCGGGGAGCTGTTTTTT.

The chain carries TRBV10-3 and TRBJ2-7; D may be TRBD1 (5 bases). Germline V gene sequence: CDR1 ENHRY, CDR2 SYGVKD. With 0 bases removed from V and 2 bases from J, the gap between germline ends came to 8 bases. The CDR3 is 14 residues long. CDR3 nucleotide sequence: TGTGCCATCAGTGAGTCTAAGGGGACCTACGAGCAGTACTTC. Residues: CAISESKGTYEQYF.

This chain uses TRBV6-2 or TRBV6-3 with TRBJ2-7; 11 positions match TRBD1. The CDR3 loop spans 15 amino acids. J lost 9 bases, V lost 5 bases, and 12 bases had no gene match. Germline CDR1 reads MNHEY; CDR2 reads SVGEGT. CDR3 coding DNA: TGTGCCAGCAGTGCCCGGGACAGGGGGAAACGGGTGCAGTACTTC. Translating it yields CASSARDRGKRVQYF.

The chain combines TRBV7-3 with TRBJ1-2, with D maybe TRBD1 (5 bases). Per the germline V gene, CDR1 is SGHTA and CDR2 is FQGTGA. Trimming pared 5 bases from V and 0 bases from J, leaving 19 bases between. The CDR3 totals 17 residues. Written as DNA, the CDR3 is TGTGCCAGCAGCCCGACCCCCCTCAGGGTATCTAACTATGGCTACACCTTC. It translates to CASSPTPLRVSNYGYTF.

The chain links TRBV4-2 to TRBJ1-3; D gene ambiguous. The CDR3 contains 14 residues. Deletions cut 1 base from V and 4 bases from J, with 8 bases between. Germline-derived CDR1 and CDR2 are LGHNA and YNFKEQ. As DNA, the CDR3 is TGTGCCAGCAGCCAAGGGGCGCAGGGAAACACCATATATTTT. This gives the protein CASSQGAQGNTIYF.

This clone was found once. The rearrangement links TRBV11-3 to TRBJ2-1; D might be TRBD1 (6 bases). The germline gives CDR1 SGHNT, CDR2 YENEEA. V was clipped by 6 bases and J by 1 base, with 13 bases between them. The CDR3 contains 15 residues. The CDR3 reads CASSLTGSSYNEQFF. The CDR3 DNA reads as TGTGCCAGCAGTTTAACAGGGAGTTCCTACAATGAGCAGTTCTTC.

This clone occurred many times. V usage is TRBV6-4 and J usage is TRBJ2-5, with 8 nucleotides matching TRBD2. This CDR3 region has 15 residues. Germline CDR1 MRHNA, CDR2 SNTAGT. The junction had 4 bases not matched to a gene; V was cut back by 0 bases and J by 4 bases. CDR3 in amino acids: CASSDSPGGPETQYF. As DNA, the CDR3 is TGTGCCAGCAGTGACTCACCGGGGGGGCCAGAGACCCAGTACTTC.

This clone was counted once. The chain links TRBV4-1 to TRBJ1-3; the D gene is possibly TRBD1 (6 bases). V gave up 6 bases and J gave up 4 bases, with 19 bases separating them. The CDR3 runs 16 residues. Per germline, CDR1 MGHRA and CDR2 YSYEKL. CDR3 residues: CASSHQQGRLGNTIYF. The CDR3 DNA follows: TGCGCCAGCAGTCATCAACAGGGCCGGCTAGGAAACACCATATATTTT.

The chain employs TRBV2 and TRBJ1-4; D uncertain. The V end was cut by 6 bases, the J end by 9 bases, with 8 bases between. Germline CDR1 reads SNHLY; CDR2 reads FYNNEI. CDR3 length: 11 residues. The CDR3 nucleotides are TGTGCCAGCAGCCTATATCAAAAACTGTTTTTT. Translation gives CASSLYQKLFF.

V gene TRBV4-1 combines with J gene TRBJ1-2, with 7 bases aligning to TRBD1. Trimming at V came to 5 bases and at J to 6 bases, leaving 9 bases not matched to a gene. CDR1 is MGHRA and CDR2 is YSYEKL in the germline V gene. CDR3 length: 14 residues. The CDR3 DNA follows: TGCGCCAGCAGCTTTGCTGGACAGGAGCATGGCTACACCTTC. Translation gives CASSFAGQEHGYTF.

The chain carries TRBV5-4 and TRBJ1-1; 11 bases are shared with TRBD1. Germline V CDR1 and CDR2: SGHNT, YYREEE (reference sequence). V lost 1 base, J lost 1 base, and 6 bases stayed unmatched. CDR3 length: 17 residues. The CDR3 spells CASSLSGQGARNTEAFF. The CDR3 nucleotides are TGTGCCAGCAGCTTGTCTGGACAGGGGGCGCGGAACACTGAAGCTTTCTTT.

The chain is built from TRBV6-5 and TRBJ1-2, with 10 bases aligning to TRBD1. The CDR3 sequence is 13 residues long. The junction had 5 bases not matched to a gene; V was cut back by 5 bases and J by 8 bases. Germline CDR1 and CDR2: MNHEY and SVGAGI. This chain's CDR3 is CASSRQGARGYTF. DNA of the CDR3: TGTGCCAGCAGTCGACAGGGGGCGAGGGGCTACACCTTC.

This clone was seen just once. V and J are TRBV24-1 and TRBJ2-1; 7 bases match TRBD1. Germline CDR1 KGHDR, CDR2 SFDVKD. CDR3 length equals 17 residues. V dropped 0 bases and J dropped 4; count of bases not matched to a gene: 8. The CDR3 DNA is TGTGCCACCAGTGATTTGCCAGGGGGAGCCAGATACAATGAGCAGTTCTTC. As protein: CATSDLPGGARYNEQFF.

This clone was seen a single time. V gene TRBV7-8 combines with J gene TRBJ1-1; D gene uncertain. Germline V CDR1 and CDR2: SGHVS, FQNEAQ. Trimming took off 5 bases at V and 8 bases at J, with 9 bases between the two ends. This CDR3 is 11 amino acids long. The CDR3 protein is CASSQQAEAFF. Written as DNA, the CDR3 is TGTGCCAGCAGCCAGCAGGCAGAAGCTTTCTTT.

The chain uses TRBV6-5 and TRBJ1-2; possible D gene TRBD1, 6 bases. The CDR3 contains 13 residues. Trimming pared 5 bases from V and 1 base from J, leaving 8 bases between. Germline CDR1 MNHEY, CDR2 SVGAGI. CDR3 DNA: TGTGCCAGCAGTAAGGACAGTAACTATGGCTACACCTTC. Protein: CASSKDSNYGYTF.

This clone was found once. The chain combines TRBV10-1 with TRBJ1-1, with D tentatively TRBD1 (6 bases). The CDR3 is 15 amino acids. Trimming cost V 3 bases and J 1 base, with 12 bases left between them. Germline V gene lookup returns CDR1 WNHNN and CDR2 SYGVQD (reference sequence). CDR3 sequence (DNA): TGCGCCAGCAGTGAACGGGGGGCAGGGAACACTGAAGCTTTCTTT. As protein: CASSERGAGNTEAFF.

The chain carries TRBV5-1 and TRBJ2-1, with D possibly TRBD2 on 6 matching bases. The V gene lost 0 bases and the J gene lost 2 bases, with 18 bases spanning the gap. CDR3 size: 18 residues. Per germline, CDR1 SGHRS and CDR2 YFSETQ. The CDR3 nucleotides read TGCGCCAGCAGCTTGGAGCCGGGGGTCACCATTACCTACAATGAGCAGTTCTTC. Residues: CASSLEPGVTITYNEQFF.

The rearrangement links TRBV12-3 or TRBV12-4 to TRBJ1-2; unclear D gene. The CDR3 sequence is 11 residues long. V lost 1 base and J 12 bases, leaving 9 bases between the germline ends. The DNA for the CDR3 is TGTGCCAGCAGTTTAGACGCGATTAACACCTTC. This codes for CASSLDAINTF.